What follows describes a single T cell receptor (beta chain). Its antigen is not identified. The entry originates in a study of shared clonotypes between healthy human individuals. General study results and limits: A limitation of the genetic and exposure-history diversity represented arose from few donors.

CD4+ cells were split into CD45RA+ naive and CD45RA-negative memory subsets. Looked up from germline, CDR1 is SGHRS and CDR2 is YFSETQ. J gave up 5 bases and V 5 bases, and 5 bases lay outside the gene matches. The CDR3 loop spans 13 amino acids. The assay was immunoSEQ multiplex PCR, and TCRdb's table has in-frame clones only and misses some. The data contain 2.3 million or so clones, about 92% of them singletons. The sequence was collected from a man aged 18 to 30 in good health. Some clones in this sample may be carry-over from other donors' samples. The rearrangement uses TRBV5-1 and TRBJ2-5, with 8 bases aligning to TRBD2. The sequenced sample consisted of naive CD4+ T cells from PBMCs. Sample subset: CD45RA+ positively selected. The CDR3 is CASRKRELETQYF. The CDR3, as DNA: TGCGCCAGCAGGAAGCGGGAGTTGGAGACCCAGTACTTC.